The clone carrying this TCR beta chain was observed at least ten times. Antigen specificity is unknown. The CDR3 is 13 residues long. The germline CDR1 and CDR2 sequences are LNHNV and YYDKDF (reference sequence). V lost 0 bases to trimming and J lost 7 bases, with 7 bases between them. The entry originates in a study of prognosis after radiotherapy for stage I lung cancer. Overall study: Newly diagnosed primary stage I lung tumors were found in around 14 patients, while oligometastatic NSCLC after surgical resection of the primary tumor was found in a few.

By two-round multiplex PCR, the TCR beta CDR3 was amplified from genomic DNA. Primers specific to each TRBV and TRBJ gene were used in first-round PCR. TCRdb analysed the multiplex PCR reads with MiXCR anew, one entry per CDR3 protein. The sample yields some 28,000 distinct CDR3 sequences, 30% to 40% seen once. Study-wide findings and caveats: Patients who developed distant metastases had lower Shannon entropy after stereotactic body radiation therapy.

The sample was PBMCs, taken before or after stereotactic body radiation therapy (not recorded which). The J gene is TRBJ2-1, the V gene TRBV15; no firm D call. The receptor was isolated from a donor aged 50 or older with non-small cell lung cancer. Here the CDR3 DNA reads TGTGCCACCAGCAGAGAATCTGGGAATGAGCAGTTCTTC. Residues: CATSRESGNEQFF.